This record covers a single T cell receptor (beta chain). The antigen this receptor binds is unknown. Per-base qualities were not stored, and no clone one base away is much larger. The treatment or condition tag for this specimen amounts to: over 15 received Ad26.COV2.S at low or high dose, single or two shots; several received placebo; per-sample allocation not given. Repertoires of vaccine and placebo recipients were sequenced from samples taken on day 63 after the first injection. Between 29 July and 7 August 2020, Cohort 1b enrolled some 25 adults aged 18-55 years at one site in Boston, USA. As a vaccine, Ad26.COV2.S was a replication-incompetent adenovirus type 26 vector that expressed a prefusion-stabilized SARS-CoV-2 spike protein derived from the original Wuhan strain. This specimen comes from a study of Ad26.COV2.S vaccination and SARS-CoV-2 variants (dated by TCRdb to the early 2020s). Regarding the research as a whole: Vaccine-arm donors came from COV1001, a multicentre, randomized, double-blind, placebo-controlled phase I-IIa trial of Ad26.COV2.S in healthy adults. Dosing of Ad26.COV2.S was intramuscular, at either 5x10^10 or 1x10^11 viral particles, delivered as one shot or as two shots spaced 56 days apart. The specificity and breadth of SARS-CoV-2-reactive T cell receptors after Ad26.COV2.S vaccination were assessed by TCRbeta repertoire sequencing. A total of about 30 samples were included in the TCR-sequenced set, comprising around 19 Ad26.COV2.S vaccine recipients, 5 placebo recipients and 8 SARS-CoV-2 convalescent individuals. Participants in the trial were split at random into five groups of five each, receiving low-dose or high-dose Ad26.COV2.S once or twice, or else placebo on both occasions. Blinding of investigators to trial group allocation was maintained during experiments and outcome assessment.

The cysteine opens and the phenylalanine closes a CDR3 of 14 amino acids. Left in the record is the CDR3 DNA by itself, 42 bases read in frame from the first base. Trimming accounts for 5 bases at V and 2 bases at J, while the number of junction bases matched to no gene is 3. From the germline V gene, CDR1 is SGHVS and CDR2 is FNYEAQ. Study-level results and caveats: It was noted by the authors that total T cell responses may have been underestimated by the TCR breadth and depth analyses. Vaccine and placebo recipients had comparable non-spike TCR breadth, which fits with the vaccine containing only spike. Comparing responses between vaccine doses or regimens was not something the study was powered to do. Compared with placebo recipients, Ad26.COV2.S recipients showed higher spike-specific TCR breadth (P = 0.0014). After vaccination, substantial breadth of spike-specific CD8+ and CD4+ T cell responses was reported.

The immunoSEQ Assay was the method used to sequence TCRbeta CDR3 regions. After extraction, genomic DNA underwent amplification by bias-controlled multiplex PCR, followed by high-throughput sequencing. Processing in the source paper ran as follows. To quantify the absolute abundance of each unique TCRbeta CDR3 region, sequences were collapsed and filtered. T cell fraction was estimated by normalizing TCRbeta template counts to usable DNA, which was measured by amplifying reference genes present in all nucleated cells. Repertoire TCRs were annotated as SARS-CoV-2-specific by exact matching of V gene, CDR3 amino acid sequence and J gene to a known reactive TCR set. MIRA supplied the reference SARS-CoV-2 TCR set, which was filtered for enrichment in COVID-19-positive ImmuneCODE repertoires so that public or cross-reactive TCRs were removed. Drawing on the MIRA antigens, annotated TCRs were analysed further at the level of specific ORF or position within ORF. Breadth was defined as the number of annotated unique rearrangements divided by the total number of unique productive rearrangements, and depth was defined as the summed frequency of the annotated unique rearrangements. Group comparisons of TCR breadth used two-sided Wilcoxon rank-sum tests. Drawn from immuneACCESS, this table holds only the in-frame rearrangements with V and J called that TCRdb kept. Clones are partly lost; checked studies trace under half to an unresolved V gene and leave the rest unexplained. D and trimming were read from the DNA, whereas the V and J calls and clone size are those reported in that table. The sample table contains approximately 280,000 clones; only one count was recorded for more than 75% of them. Around 3% of the sample rests with the top ten.

The input for sequencing was peripheral blood, taken in a trial of Ad26.COV2.S vaccine versus placebo. This receptor was identified in a person between 18 and 60 years old who received the Ad26.COV2.S COVID-19 vaccine or a placebo. The chain links TRBV7-6 with TRBJ2-3; TRBD2 fits 8 bases in the junction. The DNA reads TGTGCCAGCAGCCGCGGGGGGATCACAGATACGCAGTATTTT. The translation is CASSRGGITDTQYF. The CDR3, completed at both ends by the reference TRBV7-6 and TRBJ2-3 genes, gives the full variable domain GAGVSQSPRYKVTKRGQDVALRCDPISGHVSLYWYRQALGQGPEFLTYFNYEAQQDKSGLPNDRFSAERPEGSISTLTIQRTEQRDSAMYRCASSRGGITDTQYFGPGTRLTVL.